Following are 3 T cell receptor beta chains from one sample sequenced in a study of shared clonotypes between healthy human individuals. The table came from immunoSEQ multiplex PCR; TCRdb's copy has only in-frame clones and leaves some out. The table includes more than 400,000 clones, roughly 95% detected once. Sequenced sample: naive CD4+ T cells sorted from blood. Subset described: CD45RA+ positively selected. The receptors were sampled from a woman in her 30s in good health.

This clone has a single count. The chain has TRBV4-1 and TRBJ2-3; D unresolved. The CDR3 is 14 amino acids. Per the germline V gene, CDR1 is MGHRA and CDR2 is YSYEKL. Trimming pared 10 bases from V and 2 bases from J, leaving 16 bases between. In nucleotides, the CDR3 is TGCGCCACCCGCCCCGAAAGGCCCACAGATACGCAGTATTTT. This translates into CATRPERPTDTQYF.

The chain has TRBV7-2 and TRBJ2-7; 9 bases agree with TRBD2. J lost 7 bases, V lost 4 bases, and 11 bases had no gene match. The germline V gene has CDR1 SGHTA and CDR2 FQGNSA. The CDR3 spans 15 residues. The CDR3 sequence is CASSSGSAGGGEQYF. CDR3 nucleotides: TGTGCCAGCAGCTCGGGATCGGCGGGAGGGGGAGAGCAGTACTTC.

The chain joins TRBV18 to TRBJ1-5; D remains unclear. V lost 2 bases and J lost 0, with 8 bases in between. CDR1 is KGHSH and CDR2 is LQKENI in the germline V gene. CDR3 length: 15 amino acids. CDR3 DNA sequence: TGTGCCAGCTCACCAATCCGGGATAGCAATCAGCCCCAGCATTTT. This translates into CASSPIRDSNQPQHF.